The present entry profiles one T cell receptor (beta chain) with its context. Its antigen is as yet unknown. TCR libraries were built from approximately 490 ng of total RNA by linear amplification. MiXCR, run by TCRdb on the reads, gives a single entry per CDR3 protein. This sample has approximately 180,000 distinct CDR3 sequences, with about 70% found just once. Naive T cells were sorted: CD4+CD8-CD45RO-CD45RA+ for CD4+, CD8+CD4-CD45RA+CD27bright for CD8+. These data originate in a study of healthy donors' naive CD4 and CD8 T cells. Study-level points and caveats: Negatively charged CDR3s marked CD8+ lineage; positively charged CDR3s marked CD4+ lineage. Bulk sequencing left alpha and beta chains unpaired.

CDR3 length: 14 amino acids. V trimming: 5 bases; J trimming: 3 bases; junction bases outside the gene matches: 10. Germline lookup yields CDR1 GTSNPN and CDR2 SVGIG (reference sequence). This chain joins TRBV30 and TRBJ2-7, with 7 bases identical to TRBD1. This receptor was obtained from a pool of human donors in good health; the sample pools cells from several healthy donors. Sequences were obtained from naive CD4+ and CD8+ T cells sorted from blood, pooled from several donors. CDR3 residues: CAWAPPGQFYEQYF. CDR3 in DNA: TGTGCCTGGGCTCCACCGGGACAGTTCTACGAGCAGTACTTC.